This TCR beta chain was identified in a study of T-cell memory formation after mild COVID-19. Across the study: Among the donors, TCR clusters were largely specific to each donor.

TCRdb analysed the 5' RACE reads with MiXCR anew, one entry per CDR3 protein. The profile shows roughly 150,000 distinct CDR3 sequences, approximately 13% of them singletons. Germline V CDR1 and CDR2: SGHTA, FQGNSA. The CDR3 consists of 13 residues. V gave up 5 bases and J gave up 1 base, with 6 bases separating them. Study-level results: CD4+ contracting clones were mainly CM and EM; CD8+ ones, EMRA.

As regards this clonotype: Its antigen is unknown.

V and J are TRBV7-2 and TRBJ1-5, with D possibly being TRBD1 (5 bases). The receptor comes from a man between 18 and 35 years old who had mild COVID-19 (a few samples of this study predate the infection). Cell type and time point are not known. What was sequenced was PBMCs or a T cell subset sorted from them (not recorded which). CDR3 DNA: TGTGCCAGCAGCCGACAGAGCAATCAGCCCCAGCATTTT. The encoded protein is CASSRQSNQPQHF.